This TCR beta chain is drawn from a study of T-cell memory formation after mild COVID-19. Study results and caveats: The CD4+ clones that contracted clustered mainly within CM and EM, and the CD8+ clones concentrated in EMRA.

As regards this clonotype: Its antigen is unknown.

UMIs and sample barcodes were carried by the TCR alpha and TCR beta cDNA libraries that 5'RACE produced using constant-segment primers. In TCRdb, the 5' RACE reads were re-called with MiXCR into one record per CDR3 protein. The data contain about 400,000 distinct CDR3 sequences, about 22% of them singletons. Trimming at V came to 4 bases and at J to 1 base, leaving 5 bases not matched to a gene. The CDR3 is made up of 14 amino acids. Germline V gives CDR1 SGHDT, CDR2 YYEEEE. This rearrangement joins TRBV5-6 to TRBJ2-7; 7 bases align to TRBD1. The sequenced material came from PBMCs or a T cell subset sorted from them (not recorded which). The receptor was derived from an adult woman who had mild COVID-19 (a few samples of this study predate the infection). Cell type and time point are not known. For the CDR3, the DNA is TGTGCCAGCAGCGGTGGGACAGCATCCTACGAGCAGTACTTC. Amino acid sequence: CASSGGTASYEQYF.